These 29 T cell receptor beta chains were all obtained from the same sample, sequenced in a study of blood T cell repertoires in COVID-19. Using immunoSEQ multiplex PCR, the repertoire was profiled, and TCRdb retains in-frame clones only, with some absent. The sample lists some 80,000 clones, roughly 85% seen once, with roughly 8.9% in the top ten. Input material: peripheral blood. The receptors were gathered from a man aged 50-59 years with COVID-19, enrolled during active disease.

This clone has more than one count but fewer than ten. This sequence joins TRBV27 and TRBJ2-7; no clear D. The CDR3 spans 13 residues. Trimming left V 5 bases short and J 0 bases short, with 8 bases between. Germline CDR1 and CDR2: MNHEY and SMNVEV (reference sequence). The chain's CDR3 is CASSRVFSYEQYF. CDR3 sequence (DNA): TGTGCCAGCAGTCGGGTGTTCTCCTACGAGCAGTACTTC.

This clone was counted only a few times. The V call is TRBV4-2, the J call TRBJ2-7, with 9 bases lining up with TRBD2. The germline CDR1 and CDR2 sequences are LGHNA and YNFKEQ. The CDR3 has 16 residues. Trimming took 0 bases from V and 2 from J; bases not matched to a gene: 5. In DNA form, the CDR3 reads TGTGCCAGCAGCCAAGAAGGGACTAGCAGTACCTACGAGCAGTACTTC. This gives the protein CASSQEGTSSTYEQYF.

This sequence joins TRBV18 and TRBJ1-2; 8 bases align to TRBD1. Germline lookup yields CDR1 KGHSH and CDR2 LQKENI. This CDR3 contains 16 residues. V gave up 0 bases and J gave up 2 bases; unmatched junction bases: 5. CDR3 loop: CASSPPGRGPNYGYTF. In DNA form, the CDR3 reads TGTGCCAGCTCACCACCGGGCAGGGGGCCAAACTATGGCTACACCTTC.

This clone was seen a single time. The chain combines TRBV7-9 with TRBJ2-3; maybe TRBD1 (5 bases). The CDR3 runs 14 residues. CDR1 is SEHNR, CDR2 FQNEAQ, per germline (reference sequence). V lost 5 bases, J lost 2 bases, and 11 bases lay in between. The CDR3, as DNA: TGTGCCAGCAGCCAAGGGGCGTCCACAGATACGCAGTATTTT. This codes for CASSQGASTDTQYF.

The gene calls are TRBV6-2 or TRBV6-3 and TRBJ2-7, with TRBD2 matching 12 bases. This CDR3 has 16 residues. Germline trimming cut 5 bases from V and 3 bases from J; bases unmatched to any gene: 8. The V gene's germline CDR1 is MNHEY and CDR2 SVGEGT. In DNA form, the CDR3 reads TGTGCCAGCAGTCGCGACAGGACTAGCGGGATCTACGAGCAGTACTTC. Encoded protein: CASSRDRTSGIYEQYF.

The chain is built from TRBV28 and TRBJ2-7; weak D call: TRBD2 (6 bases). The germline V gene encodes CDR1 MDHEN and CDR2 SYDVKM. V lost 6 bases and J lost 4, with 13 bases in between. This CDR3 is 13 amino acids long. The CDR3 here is CASSGGTVYEQYF. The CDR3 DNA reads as TGTGCCAGCAGCGGCGGGACCGTTTACGAGCAGTACTTC.

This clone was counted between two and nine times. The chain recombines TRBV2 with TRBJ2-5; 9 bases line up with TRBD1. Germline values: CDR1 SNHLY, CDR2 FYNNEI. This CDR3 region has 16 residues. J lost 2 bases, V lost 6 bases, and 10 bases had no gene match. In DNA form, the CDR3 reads TGTGCCAGCAGGGCCAGGGGACAGGGTGAGCAAGAGACCCAGTACTTC. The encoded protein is CASRARGQGEQETQYF.

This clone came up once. The CDR3 nucleotides read TGTGCCACCAGTGACGCAGGGACAGGGTATGGGGTGTCGGGCACCCAGTACTTC. This codes for CATSDAGTGYGVSGTQYF. The chain has TRBV24-1 and TRBJ2-5; 9 nucleotides line up with TRBD1. The CDR3 is 18 amino acids. With V trimmed by 4 bases and J by 8 bases, 19 bases remained unmatched. Per germline, CDR1 KGHDR and CDR2 SFDVKD.

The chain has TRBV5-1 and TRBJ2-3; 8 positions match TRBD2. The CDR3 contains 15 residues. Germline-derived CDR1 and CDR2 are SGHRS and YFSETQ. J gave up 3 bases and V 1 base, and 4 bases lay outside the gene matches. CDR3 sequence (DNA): TGCGCCAGCAGCTTGTTGGCGGGAGGAACAGATACGCAGTATTTT. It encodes CASSLLAGGTDTQYF.

CDR3 sequence reads: CASSSYNYGYTF. CDR3 nucleotide sequence: TGTGCCAGCAGTTCCTATAACTATGGCTACACCTTC. This chain links TRBV6-2 or TRBV6-3 with TRBJ1-2; D call uncertain. V lost 4 bases and J 1 base, leaving 4 bases between the germline ends. Looked up from germline, CDR1 is MNHEY and CDR2 is SVGEGT. The CDR3 consists of 12 residues.

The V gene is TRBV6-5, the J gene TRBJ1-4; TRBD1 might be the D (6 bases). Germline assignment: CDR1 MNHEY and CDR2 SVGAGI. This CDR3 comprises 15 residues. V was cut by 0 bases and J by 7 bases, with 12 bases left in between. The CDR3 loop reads CASSYSRQVSEKLFF. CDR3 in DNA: TGTGCCAGCAGTTACTCGAGACAGGTGTCTGAAAAACTGTTTTTT.

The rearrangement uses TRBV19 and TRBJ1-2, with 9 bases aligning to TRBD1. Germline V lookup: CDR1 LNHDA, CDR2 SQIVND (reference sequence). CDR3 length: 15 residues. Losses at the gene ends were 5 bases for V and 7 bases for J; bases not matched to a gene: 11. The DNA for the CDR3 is TGTGCCAGTAGTCGACCTCTGGGGACAGGGCTTGGCTACACCTTC. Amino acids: CASSRPLGTGLGYTF.

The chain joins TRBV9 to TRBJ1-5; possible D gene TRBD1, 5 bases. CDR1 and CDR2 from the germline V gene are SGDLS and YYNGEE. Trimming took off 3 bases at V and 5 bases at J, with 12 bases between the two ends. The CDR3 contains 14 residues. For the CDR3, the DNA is TGTGCCAGCAGCGCCTCCAGGGCGGATCAGCCCCAGCATTTT. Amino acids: CASSASRADQPQHF.

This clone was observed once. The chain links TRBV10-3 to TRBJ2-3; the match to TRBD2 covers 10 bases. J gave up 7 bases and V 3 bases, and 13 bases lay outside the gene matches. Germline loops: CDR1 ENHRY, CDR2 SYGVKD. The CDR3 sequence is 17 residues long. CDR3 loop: CAISERSAGGDANTQYF. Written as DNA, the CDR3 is TGTGCCATCAGTGAAAGATCAGCGGGAGGGGATGCCAATACGCAGTATTTT.

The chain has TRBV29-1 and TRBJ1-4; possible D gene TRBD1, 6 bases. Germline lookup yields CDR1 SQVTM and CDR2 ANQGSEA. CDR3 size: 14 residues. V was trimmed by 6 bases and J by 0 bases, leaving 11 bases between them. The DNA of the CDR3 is TGCAGCGTAGAAACAGGGACAACTAATGAAAAACTGTTTTTT. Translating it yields CSVETGTTNEKLFF.

The CDR3 region has the DNA TGTGCCAGTAGTATAGATCGAAACAGAGGGGAGACCCAGTACTTC. Amino acids: CASSIDRNRGETQYF. V and J are TRBV19 and TRBJ2-5; weak D call: TRBD2 (5 bases). Germline CDR1 LNHDA, CDR2 SQIVND (reference sequence). This CDR3 has 15 amino acids. V was trimmed by 0 bases and J by 5 bases, leaving 13 bases between them.

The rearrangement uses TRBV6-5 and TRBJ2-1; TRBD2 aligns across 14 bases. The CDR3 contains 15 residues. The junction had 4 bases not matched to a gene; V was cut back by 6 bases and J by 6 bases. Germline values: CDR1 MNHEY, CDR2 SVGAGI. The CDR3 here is CASRRTSGRINEQFF. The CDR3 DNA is TGTGCCAGCAGAAGGACTAGCGGGAGGATCAATGAGCAGTTCTTC.

CDR3 loop: CASSPLRGEKLFF. The DNA for the CDR3 is TGTGCCAGTAGTCCCTTACGGGGTGAAAAACTGTTTTTT. The chain is built from TRBV19 and TRBJ1-4; D call uncertain. The V and J ends lost 5 bases and 7 bases respectively, with 11 bases between them. The germline CDR1 and CDR2 sequences are LNHDA and SQIVND (reference sequence). The CDR3 is 13 residues long.

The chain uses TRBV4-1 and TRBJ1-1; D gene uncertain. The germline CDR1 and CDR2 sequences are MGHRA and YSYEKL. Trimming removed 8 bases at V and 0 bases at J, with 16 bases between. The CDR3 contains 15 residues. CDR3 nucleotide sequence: TGCGCCAGCTCCTCATCGGTAGTTATGAACACTGAAGCTTTCTTT. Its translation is CASSSSVVMNTEAFF.

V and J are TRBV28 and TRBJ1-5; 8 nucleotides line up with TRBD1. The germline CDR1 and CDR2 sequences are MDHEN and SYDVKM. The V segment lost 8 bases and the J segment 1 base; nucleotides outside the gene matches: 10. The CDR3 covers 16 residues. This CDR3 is CASEAWTGRSNQPQHF. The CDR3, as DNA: TGTGCCAGCGAGGCTTGGACAGGGAGAAGCAATCAGCCCCAGCATTTT.

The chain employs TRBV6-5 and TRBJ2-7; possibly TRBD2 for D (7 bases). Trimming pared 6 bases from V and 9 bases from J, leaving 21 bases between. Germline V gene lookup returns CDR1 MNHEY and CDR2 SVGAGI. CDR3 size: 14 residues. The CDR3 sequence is CASRDPRGGIRQYF. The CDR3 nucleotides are TGTGCCAGCAGGGACCCTAGGGGGGGGATCAGGCAGTACTTC.

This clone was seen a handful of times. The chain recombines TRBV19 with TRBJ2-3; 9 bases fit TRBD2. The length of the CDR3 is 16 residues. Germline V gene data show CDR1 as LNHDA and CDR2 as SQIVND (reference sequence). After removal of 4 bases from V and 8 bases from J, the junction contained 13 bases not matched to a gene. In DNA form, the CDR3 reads TGTGCCAGTAGTACACACATAGCGGGAGCGTGGGGTACGCAGTATTTT. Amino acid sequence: CASSTHIAGAWGTQYF.

CDR3 DNA sequence: TGTGCCAGCTCACCACCGGTCGGTACTAGCACAGATACGCAGTATTTT. Translation: CASSPPVGTSTDTQYF. This chain connects TRBV18 to TRBJ2-3; D not certain. There are 16 residues in the CDR3. Germline V lookup: CDR1 KGHSH, CDR2 LQKENI. V was pared by 0 bases and J by 0 bases, with 10 bases between.

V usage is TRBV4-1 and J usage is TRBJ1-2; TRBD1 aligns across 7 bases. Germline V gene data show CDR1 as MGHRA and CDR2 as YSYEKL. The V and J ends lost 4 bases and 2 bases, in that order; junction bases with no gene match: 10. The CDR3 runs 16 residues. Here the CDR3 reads CASSLGQTISNYGYTF. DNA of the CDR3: TGCGCCAGCAGCCTGGGACAGACCATTTCAAACTATGGCTACACCTTC.

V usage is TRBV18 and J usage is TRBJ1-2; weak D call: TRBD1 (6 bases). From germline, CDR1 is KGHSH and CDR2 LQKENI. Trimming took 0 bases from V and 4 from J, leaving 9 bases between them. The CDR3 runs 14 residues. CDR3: CASSPPQGTYGYTF. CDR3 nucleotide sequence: TGTGCCAGCTCACCACCGCAGGGGACCTATGGCTACACCTTC.

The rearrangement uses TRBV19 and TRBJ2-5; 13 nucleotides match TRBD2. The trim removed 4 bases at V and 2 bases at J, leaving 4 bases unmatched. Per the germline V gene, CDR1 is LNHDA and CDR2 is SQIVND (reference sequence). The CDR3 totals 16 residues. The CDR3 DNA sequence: TGTGCCAGTAGTACCGGGACTAGCGGGGTGCAAGAGACCCAGTACTTC. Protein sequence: CASSTGTSGVQETQYF.

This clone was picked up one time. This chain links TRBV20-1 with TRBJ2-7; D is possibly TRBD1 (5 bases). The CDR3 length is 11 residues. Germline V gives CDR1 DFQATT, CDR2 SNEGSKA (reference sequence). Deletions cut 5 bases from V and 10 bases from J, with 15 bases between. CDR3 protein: CSAQDTPQQYF. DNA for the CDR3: TGCAGTGCTCAGGACACCCCTCAACAGTACTTC.

The CDR3 sequence: CASSLLGGAAKNIQYF. CDR3 coding DNA: TGTGCCAGCAGCTTACTTGGAGGGGCTGCCAAAAACATTCAGTACTTC. The gene calls are TRBV7-9 and TRBJ2-4; TRBD2 is a possible D gene (6 bases). Per the germline V gene, CDR1 is SEHNR and CDR2 is FQNEAQ (reference sequence). The CDR3 is made up of 16 amino acids. V was clipped by 2 bases and J by 1 base, with 12 bases between them.

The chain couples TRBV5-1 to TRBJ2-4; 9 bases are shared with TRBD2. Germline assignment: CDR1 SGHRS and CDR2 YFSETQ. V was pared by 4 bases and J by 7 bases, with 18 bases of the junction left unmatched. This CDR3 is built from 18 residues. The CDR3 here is CASSQGGLAGAVTNIQYF. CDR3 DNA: TGCGCCAGCAGCCAAGGGGGTTTAGCGGGAGCGGTGACGAACATTCAGTACTTC.